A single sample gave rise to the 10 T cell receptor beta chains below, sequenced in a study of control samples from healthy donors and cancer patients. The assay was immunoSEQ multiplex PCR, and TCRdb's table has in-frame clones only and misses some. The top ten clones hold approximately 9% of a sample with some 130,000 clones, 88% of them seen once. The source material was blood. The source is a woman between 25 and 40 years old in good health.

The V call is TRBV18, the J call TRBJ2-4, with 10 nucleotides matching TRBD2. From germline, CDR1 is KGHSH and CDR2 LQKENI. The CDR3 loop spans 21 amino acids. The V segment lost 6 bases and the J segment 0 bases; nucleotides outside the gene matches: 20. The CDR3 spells CASSLGLAGAGFILAKNIQYF. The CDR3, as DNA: TGTGCCAGCTCCCTGGGCCTAGCGGGAGCCGGTTTCATACTAGCCAAAAACATTCAGTACTTC.

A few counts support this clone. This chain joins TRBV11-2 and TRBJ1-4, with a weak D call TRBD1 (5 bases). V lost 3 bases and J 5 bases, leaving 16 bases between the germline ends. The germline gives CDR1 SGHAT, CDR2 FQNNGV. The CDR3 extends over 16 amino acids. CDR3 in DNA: TGTGCCAGCAGCTTCCAAGCGGGGCAATTGAATGAAAAACTGTTTTTT. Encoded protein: CASSFQAGQLNEKLFF. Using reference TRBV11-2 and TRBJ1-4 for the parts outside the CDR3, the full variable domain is EAGVAQSPRYKIIEKRQSVAFWCNPISGHATLYWYQQILGQGPKLLIQFQNNGVVDDSQLPKDRFSAERLKGVDSTLKIQPAKLEDSAVYLCASSFQAGQLNEKLFFGSGTQLSVL.

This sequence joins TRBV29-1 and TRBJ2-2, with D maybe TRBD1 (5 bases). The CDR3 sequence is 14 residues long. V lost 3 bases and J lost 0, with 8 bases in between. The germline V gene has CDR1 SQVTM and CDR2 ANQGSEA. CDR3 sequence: CSVDSGTNTGELFF. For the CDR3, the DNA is TGCAGCGTTGATTCAGGGACGAACACCGGGGAGCTGTTTTTT.

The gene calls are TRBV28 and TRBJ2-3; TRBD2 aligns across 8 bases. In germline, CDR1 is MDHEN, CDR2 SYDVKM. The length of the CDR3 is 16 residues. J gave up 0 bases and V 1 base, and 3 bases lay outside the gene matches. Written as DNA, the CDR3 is TGTGCCAGCAGTTTATTAACGGGAGGGAGCACAGATACGCAGTATTTT. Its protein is CASSLLTGGSTDTQYF.

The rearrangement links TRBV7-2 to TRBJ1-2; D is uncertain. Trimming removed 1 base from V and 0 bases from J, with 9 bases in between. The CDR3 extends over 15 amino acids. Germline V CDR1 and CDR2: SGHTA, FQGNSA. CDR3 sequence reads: CASSLGPWANYGYTF. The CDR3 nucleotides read TGTGCCAGCAGCTTAGGGCCCTGGGCTAACTATGGCTACACCTTC.

CDR3 in amino acids: CAIKSGTGANVLTF. CDR3 DNA sequence: TGTGCCATCAAGAGTGGAACTGGGGCCAACGTCCTGACTTTC. The chain uses TRBV10-3 and TRBJ2-6; no clear D gene. The CDR3 runs to 14 residues. Trimming shortened V by 7 bases and J by 2 bases, and 9 bases separated the two germline ends. Germline lookup yields CDR1 ENHRY and CDR2 SYGVKD.

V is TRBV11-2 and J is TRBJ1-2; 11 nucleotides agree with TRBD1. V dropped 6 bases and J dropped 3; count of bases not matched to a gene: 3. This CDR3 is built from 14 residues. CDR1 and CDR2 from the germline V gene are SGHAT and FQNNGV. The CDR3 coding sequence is TGTGCCAGCAGACTGGGACAGGGGGACTATGGCTACACCTTC. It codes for CASRLGQGDYGYTF. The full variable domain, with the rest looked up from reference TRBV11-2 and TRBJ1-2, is EAGVAQSPRYKIIEKRQSVAFWCNPISGHATLYWYQQILGQGPKLLIQFQNNGVVDDSQLPKDRFSAERLKGVDSTLKIQPAKLEDSAVYLCASRLGQGDYGYTFGSGTRLTVV.

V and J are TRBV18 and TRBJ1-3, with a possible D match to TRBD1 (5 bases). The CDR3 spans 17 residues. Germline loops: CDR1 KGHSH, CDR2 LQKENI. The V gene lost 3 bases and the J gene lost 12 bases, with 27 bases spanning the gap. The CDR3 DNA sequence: TGTGCCAGCTCACCTTGGCCCGAGGGACTTGGTGGTACCAACATATATTTT. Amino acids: CASSPWPEGLGGTNIYF.

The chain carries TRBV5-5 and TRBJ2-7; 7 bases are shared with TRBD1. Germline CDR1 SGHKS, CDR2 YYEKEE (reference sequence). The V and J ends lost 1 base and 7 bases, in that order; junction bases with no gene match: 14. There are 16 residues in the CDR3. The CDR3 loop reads CASSLLGGWFSQEQYF. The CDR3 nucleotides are TGTGCCAGCAGCTTGTTAGGGGGCTGGTTTAGTCAGGAGCAGTACTTC.

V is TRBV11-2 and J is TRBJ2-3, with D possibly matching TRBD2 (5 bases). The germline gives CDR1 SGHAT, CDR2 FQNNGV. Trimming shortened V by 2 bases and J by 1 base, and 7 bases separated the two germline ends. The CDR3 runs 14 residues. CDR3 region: CASSLSRGTDTQYF. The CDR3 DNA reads TGTGCCAGCAGCTTATCGCGGGGCACAGATACGCAGTATTTT. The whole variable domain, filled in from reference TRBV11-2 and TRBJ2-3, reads EAGVAQSPRYKIIEKRQSVAFWCNPISGHATLYWYQQILGQGPKLLIQFQNNGVVDDSQLPKDRFSAERLKGVDSTLKIQPAKLEDSAVYLCASSLSRGTDTQYFGPGTRLTVL.